The 10 T cell receptor beta chains below come from one sample, sequenced in a study of blood T cell repertoires in COVID-19. Sequenced by immunoSEQ multiplex PCR; TCRdb stores in-frame clones only, minus some. This sample has 15,000 to 20,000 clones, with approximately 84% found just once. Input material: peripheral blood. These receptors all come from a human donor with active COVID-19. The donor label of this sample is uncertain.

The V call is TRBV6-6, the J call TRBJ1-6; 7 positions agree with TRBD1. Trimming removed 6 bases from V and 0 bases from J; junction bases left unmatched: 17. The CDR3 loop spans 20 amino acids. Germline CDR1 MNHNY, CDR2 SVGAGI (reference sequence). The CDR3 sequence: CASSQNRGTATFSYNSPLHF. The CDR3 DNA reads TGTGCCAGCAGCCAGAATCGGGGGACAGCAACTTTCTCCTATAATTCACCCCTCCACTTT.

The J gene is TRBJ2-3, the V gene TRBV3-1 (or the pseudogene TRBV3-2); no definite D call. Germline V gives CDR1 LGHDT, CDR2 YNNKEL (reference sequence). Trimming left V 5 bases short and J 3 bases short, with 3 bases between. This CDR3 is 11 amino acids long. CDR3 in DNA: TGTGCCAGCAGCTCAACAGATACGCAGTATTTT. Its translation is CASSSTDTQYF.

V gene TRBV6-6 combines with J gene TRBJ1-5, with 8 positions matching TRBD1. The V gene's germline CDR1 is MNHNY and CDR2 SVGAGI (reference sequence). V lost 3 bases, J lost 5 bases, and 6 bases stayed unmatched. The CDR3 sequence is 15 residues long. The CDR3 sequence: CASSYLQGGDQPQHF. The CDR3 DNA reads TGTGCCAGCAGTTATTTACAGGGGGGAGATCAGCCCCAGCATTTT.

This sequence joins TRBV4-3 and TRBJ2-7; the D gene is possibly TRBD1 (6 bases). Germline V CDR1 and CDR2: LGHNA, YSLEER. The V end lost 3 bases, the J end lost 1 base, and 16 bases lay between the germline ends. CDR3 length: 16 residues. CDR3 sequence (DNA): TGCGCCAGCAGCCAGGTGACAGGCGCAGGGTCCTACGAGCAGTACTTC. Translating gives CASSQVTGAGSYEQYF.

The chain recombines TRBV7-2 with TRBJ2-2; TRBD1 agrees at 7 bases. CDR1 and CDR2 (germline): SGHTA, FQGNSA. After removal of 6 bases from V and 4 bases from J, the junction contained 8 bases not matched to a gene. The CDR3 loop spans 15 amino acids. CDR3 in amino acids: CASRSGGSSTGELFF. As DNA, the CDR3 is TGTGCCAGCAGATCAGGGGGAAGTAGCACCGGGGAGCTGTTTTTT.

The gene calls are TRBV5-6 and TRBJ2-3, with D possibly matching TRBD2 (5 bases). In germline, CDR1 is SGHDT, CDR2 YYEEEE. Trimming removed 3 bases at V and 2 bases at J, with 16 bases between. The CDR3 spans 16 residues. In DNA form, the CDR3 reads TGTGCCAGCAGCTCCCGATCCGGGATGCCCACAGATACGCAGTATTTT. It encodes CASSSRSGMPTDTQYF.

This rearrangement joins TRBV27 to TRBJ2-7; 8 positions match TRBD1. The CDR3 is 13 residues long. V gave up 6 bases and J gave up 7 bases; unmatched junction bases: 8. Per germline, CDR1 MNHEY and CDR2 SMNVEV (reference sequence). The chain's CDR3 is CASRKTGVKEQYF. CDR3 DNA: TGTGCCAGCAGAAAGACAGGGGTAAAGGAGCAGTACTTC.

The chain joins TRBV6-5 to TRBJ2-2; D is perhaps TRBD2 (6 bases). V lost 2 bases, J lost 2 bases, and 9 bases lay in between. Germline V gene lookup returns CDR1 MNHEY and CDR2 SVGAGI. The length of the CDR3 is 15 residues. CDR3 residues: CASSYEAGNTGELFF. CDR3 bases: TGTGCCAGCAGTTACGAGGCGGGAAACACCGGGGAGCTGTTTTTT.

The V call is TRBV6-5, the J call TRBJ2-3, with D hard to call. Trimming cost V 2 bases and J 0 bases, with 6 bases left between them. The length of the CDR3 is 14 residues. Germline CDR1 reads MNHEY; CDR2 reads SVGAGI. The CDR3 loop reads CASSYAYSTDTQYF. The CDR3 DNA sequence: TGTGCCAGCAGTTACGCGTACAGCACAGATACGCAGTATTTT.

This clone was recorded only once. The CDR3 nucleotides are TGTGCCAGCAGCTGGGACAGCGCGAACACCGGGGAGCTGTTTTTT. It encodes CASSWDSANTGELFF. The chain joins TRBV7-2 to TRBJ2-2; 7 bases line up with TRBD1. Losses at the gene ends were 4 bases for V and 0 bases for J; bases not matched to a gene: 2. The CDR3 has 15 amino acids. From germline, CDR1 is SGHTA and CDR2 FQGNSA.